The rows below give T cell receptor beta chains drawn from one sample of a study of T-cell memory formation after mild COVID-19. TCRdb re-derived calls from the 5' RACE reads in MiXCR, one entry per CDR3 protein. The data contain 65,000 to 100,000 distinct CDR3 sequences, 9.5% to 15% of them singletons. Sequenced material: PBMCs or a T cell subset sorted from them (not recorded which). Receptors were obtained from a man between 18 and 29 years old who had mild COVID-19 (a few samples of this study predate the infection). Cell type and time point are not known. Each CDR3 is given without its conserved first and last residue. Each record gives: clone size, V gene, J gene, CDR3 protein. The listing skips clone size in some rows; elsewhere it reads once, few, many or a size class.

>-|TRBV6-2/TRBV6-3|TRBJ2-2
ASSYGFGQGPTGELF
>-|TRBV29-1|TRBJ1-2
SVEEGRALGYT
>few|TRBV30|TRBJ2-3
AWSVRSDTQY
>-|TRBV6-2/TRBV6-3|TRBJ2-2
ASSHRQYGLF
>-|TRBV15|TRBJ2-1
ATSSSADEQF
>few|TRBV20-1|TRBJ2-1
SALDMRGRYNEQF
>-|TRBV5-3|TRBJ2-6
ARSLDRSNPQSWANVLT
>many|TRBV29-1|TRBJ1-1
SATIPAEAF
>few|TRBV29-1|TRBJ2-2
SVVLRGGPGTGELF
>many|TRBV4-1|TRBJ1-1
ASSRGLRDLKSEAF
>many|TRBV7-6|TRBJ2-2
ASSSITGGFDTGELF
>-|TRBV6-1|TRBJ2-2
ASSGRPRADTGELF
>many|TRBV19|TRBJ2-5
ASSQGQGRKEVRETQY
>few|TRBV20-1|TRBJ2-4
SARGVKNIQY
>many|TRBV7-9|TRBJ2-5
ASSLVEGQNQETQY
>-|TRBV6-2/TRBV6-3|TRBJ1-1
ASSYPSGGTEAF
>-|TRBV9|TRBJ1-2
ASSVATGAGYGYT
>-|TRBV9|TRBJ1-2
ASSATGAPSVSGYT
>-|TRBV12-3/TRBV12-4|TRBJ1-2
ASSFNYGYT
>few|TRBV7-8|TRBJ1-5
ASSRRNPEVRNQPQH
>-|TRBV6-6|TRBJ1-6
AGRTESNSPLH
>few|TRBV11-2|TRBJ2-1
ASSLGSGGSLNEQF
>-|TRBV20-1|TRBJ1-1
SARDRDWNTEAF
>few|TRBV6-2/TRBV6-3|TRBJ1-2
ASSYHTGNGYT
>few|TRBV7-9|TRBJ1-1
ASSPISGGTEAF
>many|TRBV6-2/TRBV6-3|TRBJ2-1
ASSYWTDEQF
>few|TRBV4-1|TRBJ2-7
ASSLKPPGQGYHEQY
>many|TRBV7-2|TRBJ2-1
ASSFGRVEQF
>-|TRBV7-9|TRBJ2-3
ASSSGLVGTDTQY
>few|TRBV5-8|TRBJ1-5
ASSSTGGHQPQH
>few|TRBV4-1|TRBJ2-3
ASSRSQRGPTDTQY
>-|TRBV7-9|TRBJ2-7
ASSSGQEHSYEQY
>few|TRBV6-6|TRBJ1-4
ASSYAEKLF
>many|TRBV10-3|TRBJ2-3
AILGGPTDTQY
>-|TRBV7-3|TRBJ2-3
ASSRTGRAADTQY
>few|TRBV25-1|TRBJ2-6
ASSEISGANVLT